This is a list of T cell receptor beta chains from one sample in a study of T cells after yellow fever vaccination. TCRdb processed the 5' RACE reads anew with MiXCR; each CDR3 protein has one entry. The sample includes a few hundred thousand distinct CDR3 sequences, about 5.2% of them seen just once. This specimen consisted of CD4+ T cells sorted from PBMCs, obtained on the day of the yellow fever booster vaccination. These receptors all come from a man between 18 and 29 years old who received the YFV17D yellow fever vaccine. CDR3s include the opening cysteine and the closing phenylalanine or tryptophan. The order of the fields is V gene, J gene, clone size, D gene, CDR3 protein, CDR3 DNA. D genes are given only for firm matches. Some rows have no size entry. The others give once, few or many, or a class for an expanded clone.

>TRBV5-1|TRBJ1-2|-|TRBD1
CASSGQGASGYTF
TGCGCCAGCAGCGGGCAGGGGGCCAGTGGCTACACCTTC
>TRBV7-8|TRBJ1-2|many|-
CASSLSGYTF
TGTGCCAGCAGCTTAAGTGGCTACACCTTC
>TRBV7-9|TRBJ2-7|many|TRBD1
CASSFMGQSSYEQYF
TGTGCCAGCAGCTTTATGGGACAGAGCTCCTACGAGCAGTACTTC
>TRBV9|TRBJ2-5|few|TRBD2
CASSVGLAAQETQYF
TGTGCCAGCAGCGTAGGGCTAGCGGCACAAGAGACCCAGTACTTC
>TRBV4-3|TRBJ1-1|many|-
CASSQDRSFPAEAFF
TGCGCCAGCAGCCAAGATCGGTCGTTCCCTGCTGAAGCTTTCTTT
>TRBV7-7|TRBJ2-7|many|-
CASSSGGEQYF
TGTGCCAGCAGCTCCGGGGGCGAGCAGTACTTC
>TRBV10-3|TRBJ2-7|few|-
CAIRGEGGYEQYF
TGTGCCATCAGAGGAGAGGGGGGGTACGAGCAGTACTTC
>TRBV13|TRBJ2-2|-|-
CASSDFAGSTGELFF
TGTGCCAGCAGTGATTTTGCAGGTTCCACCGGGGAGCTGTTTTTT
>TRBV27|TRBJ1-2|-|-
CATALVGSYGYTF
TGTGCCACCGCCCTCGTAGGATCCTATGGCTACACCTTC
>TRBV6-5|TRBJ2-3|few|TRBD2
CASSYSIGLAGSTDTQYF
TGTGCCAGCAGTTACTCGATCGGACTAGCGGGGAGCACAGATACGCAGTATTTT
>TRBV7-9|TRBJ2-1|many|-
CASSPSLRDEQFF
TGTGCCAGCAGCCCATCCCTACGGGATGAGCAGTTCTTC
>TRBV25-1|TRBJ2-3|many|TRBD2
CASSSLRTSGGDTQYF
TGTGCCAGCAGTTCACTAAGGACTAGCGGGGGGGATACGCAGTATTTT
>TRBV30|TRBJ2-6|many|-
CAWSVGSGANVLTF
TGTGCCTGGAGCGTCGGTTCGGGGGCCAACGTCCTGACTTTC
>TRBV14|TRBJ2-2|few|-
CASSPADTNTGELFF
TGTGCCAGCAGCCCGGCGGACACGAACACCGGGGAGCTGTTTTTT
>TRBV19|TRBJ1-6|many|TRBD1
CASSGTGGDWPYNSPLHF
TGTGCCAGTAGCGGGACAGGGGGCGATTGGCCCTATAATTCACCCCTCCACTTT
>TRBV12-3/TRBV12-4|TRBJ1-2|-|-
CASRRQANYGYTF
TGTGCCAGCAGACGGCAAGCTAACTATGGCTACACCTTC
>TRBV6-5|TRBJ1-3|few|TRBD1
CASRGQGTGNTIYF
TGTGCCAGCAGGGGACAGGGTACTGGAAACACCATATATTTT
>TRBV29-1|TRBJ2-7|few|TRBD1
CSVKERDRDLYEQYF
TGCAGCGTTAAAGAACGGGACAGGGATCTGTACGAGCAGTACTTC
>TRBV19|TRBJ2-5|once|TRBD1
CASSMGQGSQETQYF
TGTGCCAGTAGTATGGGACAGGGCTCCCAAGAGACCCAGTACTTC
>TRBV15|TRBJ1-1|-|-
CATSRRRFAEAFF
TGTGCCACCAGCAGACGGCGGTTCGCTGAAGCTTTCTTT
>TRBV5-1|TRBJ2-1|-|TRBD2
CASRPGLAGNNEQFF
TGCGCCAGCAGACCGGGACTAGCGGGGAACAATGAGCAGTTCTTC
>TRBV6-4|TRBJ2-6|few|-
CASSDSGTGANVLTF
TGTGCCAGCAGTGACTCAGGGACCGGGGCCAACGTCCTGACTTTC
>TRBV20-1|TRBJ2-6|-|TRBD1
CSVPRQGRNSGANVLTF
TGCAGTGTTCCACGACAGGGACGCAACTCTGGGGCCAACGTCCTGACTTTC
>TRBV18|TRBJ1-5|many|-
CASSPSQRNQPQHF
TGTGCCAGCTCACCCTCACAACGCAATCAGCCCCAGCATTTT
>TRBV6-6|TRBJ1-1|-|-
CASSYGTPGTEAFF
TGTGCCAGCAGTTATGGGACCCCCGGCACTGAAGCTTTCTTT
>TRBV6-6|TRBJ1-5|many|TRBD1
CASSYTDRAQPQHF
TGTGCCAGCAGTTATACGGACAGGGCTCAGCCCCAGCATTTT
>TRBV5-4|TRBJ2-1|-|TRBD2
CASSLVSGTQPNEQFF
TGTGCCAGCAGCTTGGTCAGCGGGACCCAGCCCAACGAGCAGTTCTTC
>TRBV20-1|TRBJ2-1|-|TRBD2
CSVDSGGQSSYNEQFF
TGCAGTGTGGATAGCGGGGGCCAAAGCTCCTACAATGAGCAGTTCTTC
>TRBV5-1|TRBJ2-2|many|TRBD2
CASPPSGGHTGELFF
TGCGCCAGCCCCCCTAGCGGGGGGCACACCGGGGAGCTGTTTTTT
>TRBV4-3|TRBJ2-1|-|-
CASSQGTSIEQFF
TGCGCCAGCAGCCAGGGGACTTCCATTGAGCAGTTCTTC
>TRBV6-5|TRBJ1-2|few|-
CASTRLGTYNYGYTF
TGTGCCAGCACCCGACTCGGCACCTATAACTATGGCTACACCTTC
>TRBV18|TRBJ2-4|few|-
CASSPPGTKNIQYF
TGTGCCAGCTCACCACCAGGGACCAAAAACATTCAGTACTTC
>TRBV12-3/TRBV12-4|TRBJ1-1|few|-
CASSLTGYTEAFF
TGTGCCAGCAGTTTGACGGGGTACACTGAAGCTTTCTTT
>TRBV6-5|TRBJ2-2|few|-
CASSYQGANTGELFF
TGTGCCAGCAGTTATCAGGGAGCGAACACCGGGGAGCTGTTTTTT
>TRBV10-3|TRBJ1-2|few|TRBD1
CATGTGANYGYTF
TGTGCCACGGGGACAGGCGCTAACTATGGCTACACCTTC
>TRBV4-1|TRBJ1-6|many|TRBD1
CASSQLWTGSSYNSPLHF
TGCGCCAGCAGCCAATTATGGACAGGGAGCTCCTATAATTCACCCCTCCACTTT
>TRBV5-1|TRBJ2-7|many|TRBD2
CASSAQRGGSYEQYF
TGCGCCAGCAGCGCCCAGCGGGGGGGCTCCTACGAGCAGTACTTC
>TRBV5-1|TRBJ2-5|medium-sized|-
CASSLQETQYF
TGTGCCAGCAGCCTCCAAGAGACCCAGTACTTC
>TRBV9|TRBJ2-5|-|TRBD1
CASSYRDRDGETQYF
TGTGCCAGCAGCTACCGGGACAGGGACGGGGAGACCCAGTACTTC
>TRBV6-5|TRBJ1-4|many|-
CASSSGDGLDEKLFF
TGTGCCAGCAGCTCGGGGGACGGGCTCGACGAAAAACTGTTTTTT
>TRBV7-6|TRBJ2-2|-|TRBD1
CASSTRTGGTGELFF
TGTGCCAGCAGCACCAGGACAGGGGGGACCGGGGAGCTGTTTTTT
>TRBV4-2|TRBJ2-1|-|TRBD2
CASSRRDTGTSGGHYNEQFF
TGTGCCAGCAGCCGTAGAGACACCGGGACTAGCGGGGGACACTACAATGAGCAGTTCTTC
>TRBV12-3/TRBV12-4|TRBJ1-1|few|TRBD1
CASSRGQPMNTEAFF
TGTGCCAGCAGTCGGGGACAGCCAATGAACACTGAAGCTTTCTTT
>TRBV30|TRBJ2-3|-|-
CAWTRILDTQYF
TGTGCCTGGACACGGATCCTAGATACGCAGTATTTT
>TRBV7-2|TRBJ2-2|few|-
CASSSYSGELFF
TGTGCCAGCAGCTCCTACAGCGGGGAGCTGTTTTTT
>TRBV5-1|TRBJ1-2|few|-
CASSLGGDHGYTF
TGCGCCAGCAGCTTGGGCGGCGACCATGGCTACACCTTC
>TRBV29-1|TRBJ1-2|-|-
CSVGGFSYGYTF
TGCAGCGTCGGAGGGTTCAGCTATGGCTACACCTTC
>TRBV6-6|TRBJ1-5|-|-
CASSYSMGGESNQPQHF
TGTGCCAGCAGTTACTCGATGGGAGGGGAGAGCAATCAGCCCCAGCATTTT
>TRBV7-2|TRBJ2-3|many|TRBD2
CASSLFGGGADTQYF
TGTGCCAGCAGCTTATTTGGCGGGGGGGCGGATACGCAGTATTTT
>TRBV7-2|TRBJ1-3|few|TRBD1
CASSEQGARGNTIYF
TGTGCCAGCAGCGAACAGGGGGCGCGGGGAAACACCATATATTTT
>TRBV7-3|TRBJ2-1|few|TRBD1
CASSLIPGTGDNEQFF
TGTGCCAGCAGCTTAATCCCCGGGACAGGGGATAATGAGCAGTTCTTC
>TRBV10-3|TRBJ2-2|-|-
CAISGEQNTGELFF
TGTGCCATCAGTGGAGAGCAGAACACCGGGGAGCTGTTTTTT
>TRBV5-5|TRBJ1-2|few|-
CASNTRAGHGYTF
TGTGCCAGCAACACACGGGCGGGGCATGGCTACACCTTC
>TRBV25-1|TRBJ2-3|few|TRBD1
CASSDRTGRVGTDTQYF
TGTGCCAGCAGTGACCGGACAGGGCGTGTAGGGACAGATACGCAGTATTTT
>TRBV10-3|TRBJ2-1|few|TRBD1
CAISVETGGPNEQFF
TGTGCCATCAGTGTGGAGACAGGGGGACCCAATGAGCAGTTCTTC
>TRBV25-1|TRBJ2-5|few|-
CASSEGRGPRYF
TGTGCCAGCAGTGAGGGTCGGGGCCCCCGGTACTTC
>TRBV12-3/TRBV12-4|TRBJ2-6|many|-
CASSRLWGAGANVLTF
TGTGCCAGCAGTCGACTATGGGGGGCTGGGGCCAACGTCCTGACTTTC
>TRBV7-2|TRBJ1-1|few|-
CASSLTQGMSAFF
TGTGCCAGCAGTCTTACTCAGGGAATGTCTGCTTTCTTT
>TRBV20-1|TRBJ2-3|-|TRBD1
CSARDRRTGGQPDTQYF
TGCAGTGCTAGAGATCGACGAACAGGGGGCCAGCCTGATACGCAGTATTTT